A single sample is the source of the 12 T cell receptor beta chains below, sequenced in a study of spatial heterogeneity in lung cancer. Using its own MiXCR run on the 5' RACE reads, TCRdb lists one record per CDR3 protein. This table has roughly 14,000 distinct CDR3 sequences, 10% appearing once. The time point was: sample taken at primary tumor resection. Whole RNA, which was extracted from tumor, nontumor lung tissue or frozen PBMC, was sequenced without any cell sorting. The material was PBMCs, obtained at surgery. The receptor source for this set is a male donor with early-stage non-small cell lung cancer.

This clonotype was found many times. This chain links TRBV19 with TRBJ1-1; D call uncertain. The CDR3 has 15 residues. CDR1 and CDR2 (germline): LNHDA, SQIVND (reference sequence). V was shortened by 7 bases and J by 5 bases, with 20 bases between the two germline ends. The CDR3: CASTTLGRGRTEAFF. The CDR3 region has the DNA TGTGCCAGTACCACCCTTGGGCGGGGTCGTACTGAAGCTTTCTTT.

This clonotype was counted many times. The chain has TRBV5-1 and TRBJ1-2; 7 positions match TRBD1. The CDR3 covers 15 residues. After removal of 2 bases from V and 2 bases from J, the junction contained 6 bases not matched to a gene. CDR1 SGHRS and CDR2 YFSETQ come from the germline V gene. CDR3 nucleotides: TGCGCCAGCAGCTTTGGGGACAGAACGAACTATGGCTACACCTTC. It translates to CASSFGDRTNYGYTF.

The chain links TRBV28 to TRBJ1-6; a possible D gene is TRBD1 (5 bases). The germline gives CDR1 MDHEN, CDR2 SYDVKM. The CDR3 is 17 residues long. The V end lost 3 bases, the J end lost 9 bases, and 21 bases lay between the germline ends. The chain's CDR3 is CASSLSPGPAMGSPLHF. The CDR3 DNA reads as TGTGCCAGCAGTTTGTCCCCGGGACCCGCAATGGGTTCACCCCTCCACTTT. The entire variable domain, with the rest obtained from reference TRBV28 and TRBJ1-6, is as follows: DVKVTQSSRYLVKRTGEKVFLECVQDMDHENMFWYRQDPGLGLRLIYFSYDVKMKEKGDIPEGYSVSREKKERFSLILESASTNQTSMYLCASSLSPGPAMGSPLHFGNGTRLTVT.

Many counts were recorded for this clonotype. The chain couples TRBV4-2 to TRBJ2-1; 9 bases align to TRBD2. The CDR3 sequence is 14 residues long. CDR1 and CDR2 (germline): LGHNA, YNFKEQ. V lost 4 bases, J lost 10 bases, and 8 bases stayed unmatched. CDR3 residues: CASSPGQGLAEQFF. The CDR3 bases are TGTGCCAGCAGCCCGGGGCAGGGACTAGCAGAGCAGTTCTTC.

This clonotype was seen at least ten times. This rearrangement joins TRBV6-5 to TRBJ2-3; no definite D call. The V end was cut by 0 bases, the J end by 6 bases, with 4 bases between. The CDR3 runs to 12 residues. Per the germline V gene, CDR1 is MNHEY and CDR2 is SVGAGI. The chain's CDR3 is CASSYSGDTQYF. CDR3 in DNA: TGTGCCAGCAGTTACTCCGGGGATACGCAGTATTTT.

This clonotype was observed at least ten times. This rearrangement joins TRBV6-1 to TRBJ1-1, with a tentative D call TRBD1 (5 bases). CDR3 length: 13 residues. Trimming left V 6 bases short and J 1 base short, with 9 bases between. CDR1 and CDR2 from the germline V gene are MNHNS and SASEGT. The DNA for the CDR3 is TGTGCCAGCAGGGAGACAGCGAACACTGAAGCTTTCTTT. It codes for CASRETANTEAFF.

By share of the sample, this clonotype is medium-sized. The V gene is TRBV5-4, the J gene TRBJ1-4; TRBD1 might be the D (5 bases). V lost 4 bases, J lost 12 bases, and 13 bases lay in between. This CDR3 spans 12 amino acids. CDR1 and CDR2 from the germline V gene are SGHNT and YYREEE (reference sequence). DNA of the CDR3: TGTGCCAGCAGCCGGGGGGATGATGAACTGTTTTTT. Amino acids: CASSRGDDELFF.

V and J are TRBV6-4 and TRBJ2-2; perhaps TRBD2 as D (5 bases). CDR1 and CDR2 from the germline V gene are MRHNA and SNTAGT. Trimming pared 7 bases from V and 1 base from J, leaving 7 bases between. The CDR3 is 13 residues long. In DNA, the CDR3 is TGTGCCAGCATGGACTTGAACACCGGGGAGCTGTTTTTT. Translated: CASMDLNTGELFF.

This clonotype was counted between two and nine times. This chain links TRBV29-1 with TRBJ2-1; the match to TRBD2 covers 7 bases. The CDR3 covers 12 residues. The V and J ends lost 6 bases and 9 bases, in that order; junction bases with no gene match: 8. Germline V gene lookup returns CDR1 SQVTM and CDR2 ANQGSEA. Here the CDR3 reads CSVGVGGGEQFF. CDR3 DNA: TGCAGCGTCGGCGTCGGCGGGGGTGAGCAGTTCTTC.

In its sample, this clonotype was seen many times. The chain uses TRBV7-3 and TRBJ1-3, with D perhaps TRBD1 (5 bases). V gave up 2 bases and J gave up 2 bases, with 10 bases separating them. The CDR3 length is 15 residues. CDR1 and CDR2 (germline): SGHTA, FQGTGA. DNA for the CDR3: TGTGCCAGCAGCTTAGATTCCAGGGCTGGAAACACCATATATTTT. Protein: CASSLDSRAGNTIYF.

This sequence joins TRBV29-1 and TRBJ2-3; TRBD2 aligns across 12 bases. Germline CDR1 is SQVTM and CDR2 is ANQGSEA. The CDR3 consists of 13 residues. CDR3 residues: CSGLAGSTDTQYF. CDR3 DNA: TGCAGTGGACTAGCGGGAAGCACAGATACGCAGTATTTT.

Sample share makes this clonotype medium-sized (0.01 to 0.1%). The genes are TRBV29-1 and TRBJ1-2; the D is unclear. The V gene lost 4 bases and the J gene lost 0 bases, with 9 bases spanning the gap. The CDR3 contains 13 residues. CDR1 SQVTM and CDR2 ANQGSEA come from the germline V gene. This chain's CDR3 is CSVGYSANYGYTF. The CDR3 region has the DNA TGCAGCGTTGGCTATTCGGCTAACTATGGCTACACCTTC. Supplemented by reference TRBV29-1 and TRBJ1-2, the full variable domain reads SAVISQKPSRDICQRGTSLTIQCQVDSQVTMMFWYRQQPGQSLTLIATANQGSEATYESGFVIDKFPISRPNLTFSTLTVSNMSPEDSSIYLCSVGYSANYGYTFGSGTRLTVV.